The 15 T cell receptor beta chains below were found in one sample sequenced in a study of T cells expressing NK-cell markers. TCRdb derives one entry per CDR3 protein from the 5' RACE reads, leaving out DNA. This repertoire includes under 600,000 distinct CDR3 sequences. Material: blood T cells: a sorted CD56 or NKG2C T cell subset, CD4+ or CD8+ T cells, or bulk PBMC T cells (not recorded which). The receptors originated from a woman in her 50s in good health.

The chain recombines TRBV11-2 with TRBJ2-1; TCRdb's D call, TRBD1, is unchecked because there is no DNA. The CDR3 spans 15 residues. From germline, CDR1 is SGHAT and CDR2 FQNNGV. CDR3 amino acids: CASSLAAGQYNEQFF.

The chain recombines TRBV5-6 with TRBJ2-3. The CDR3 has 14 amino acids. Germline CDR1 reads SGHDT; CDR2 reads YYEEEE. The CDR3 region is CASQRVLWTDTQYF.

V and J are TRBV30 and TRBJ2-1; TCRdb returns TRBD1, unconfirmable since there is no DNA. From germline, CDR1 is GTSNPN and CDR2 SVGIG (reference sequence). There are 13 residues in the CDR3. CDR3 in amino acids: CAWSVQKTGEQFF.

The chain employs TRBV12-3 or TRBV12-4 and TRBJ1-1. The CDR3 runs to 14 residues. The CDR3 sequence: CASSLAGGAQEAFF.

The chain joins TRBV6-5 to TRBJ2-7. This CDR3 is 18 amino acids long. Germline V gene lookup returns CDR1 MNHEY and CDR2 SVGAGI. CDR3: CASSYFSNVGQGVHEQYF.

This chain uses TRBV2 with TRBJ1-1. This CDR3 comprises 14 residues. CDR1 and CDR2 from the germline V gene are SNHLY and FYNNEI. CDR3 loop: CASTEIGLNTEAFF.

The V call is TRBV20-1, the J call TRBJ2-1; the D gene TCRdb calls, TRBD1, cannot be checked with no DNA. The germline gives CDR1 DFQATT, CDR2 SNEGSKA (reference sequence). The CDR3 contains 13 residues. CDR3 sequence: CSGIPGMGRGQFF.

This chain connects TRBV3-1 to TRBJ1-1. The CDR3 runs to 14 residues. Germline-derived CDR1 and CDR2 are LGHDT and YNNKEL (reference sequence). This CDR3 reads CASSLTGPYTEAFF.

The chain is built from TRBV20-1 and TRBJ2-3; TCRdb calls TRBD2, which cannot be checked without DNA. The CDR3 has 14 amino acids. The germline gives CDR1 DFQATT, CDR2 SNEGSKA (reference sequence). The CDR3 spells CSARTGSTWDTQYF.

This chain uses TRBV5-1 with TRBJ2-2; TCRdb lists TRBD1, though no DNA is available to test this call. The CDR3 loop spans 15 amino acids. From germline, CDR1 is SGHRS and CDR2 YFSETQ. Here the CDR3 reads CASRWGHENTGELFF.

The CDR3 sequence: CASSPGQGRATQYF. The genes are TRBV7-7 and TRBJ2-5; the D call of TRBD1 rests on TCRdb alone, since no DNA is present to check it. The CDR3 loop spans 14 amino acids. Germline V lookup: CDR1 SSHAT, CDR2 FNYEAQ (reference sequence).

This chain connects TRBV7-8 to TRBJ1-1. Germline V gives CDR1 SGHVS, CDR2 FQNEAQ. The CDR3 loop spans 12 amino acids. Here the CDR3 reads CATGYMNTEAFF.

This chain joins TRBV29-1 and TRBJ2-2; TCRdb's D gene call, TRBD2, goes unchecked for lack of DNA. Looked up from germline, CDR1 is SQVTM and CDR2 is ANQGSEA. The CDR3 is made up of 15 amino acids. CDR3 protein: CSVGPAGTNTGELFF.

The CDR3 protein is CASSQEAHPIYTEAFF. This chain uses TRBV3-1 with TRBJ1-1. The CDR3 totals 16 residues. Germline loops: CDR1 LGHDT, CDR2 YNNKEL (reference sequence).

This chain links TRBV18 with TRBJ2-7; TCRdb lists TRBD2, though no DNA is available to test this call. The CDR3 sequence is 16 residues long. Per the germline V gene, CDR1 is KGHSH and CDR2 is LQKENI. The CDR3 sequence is CASSPALAGESDEQYF.